Presented here are 20 T cell receptor beta chains from one specimen sequenced in a study of CD8 T cells in ankylosing spondylitis. TCRdb ran MiXCR on the 5' RACE reads and lists one entry per CDR3 protein. The data show 200,000 to 250,000 distinct CDR3 sequences, about 11% seen once. Material for sequencing was blood, either unsorted or a sorted T cell fraction (not recorded which). The source of these receptors is a male donor with ankylosing spondylitis or in good health (not recorded which).

The chain employs TRBV7-7 and TRBJ2-1; TRBD2 matches 7 bases. Germline V gene data show CDR1 as SSHAT and CDR2 as FNYEAQ (reference sequence). The CDR3 runs 15 residues. The junction had 9 bases not matched to a gene; V was cut back by 4 bases and J by 6 bases. CDR3 sequence (DNA): TGTGCCAGCAGCTCCAGCCAGCGGGGAGGCAATGAGCAGTTCTTC. Translating it yields CASSSSQRGGNEQFF.

The J gene is TRBJ2-7, the V gene TRBV6-6; unclear D gene. Per the germline V gene, CDR1 is MNHNY and CDR2 is SVGAGI (reference sequence). The CDR3 loop spans 12 amino acids. V was pared by 4 bases and J by 6 bases, with 10 bases between. For the CDR3, the DNA is TGTGCCAGCAGTTCCAGGTTGGGCGAGCAGTACTTC. It encodes CASSSRLGEQYF.

There are many counts of this clonotype. V usage is TRBV6-4 and J usage is TRBJ1-4; D is ambiguous. From germline, CDR1 is MRHNA and CDR2 SNTAGT. CDR3 length: 17 amino acids. V was clipped by 5 bases and J by 2 bases, with 18 bases between them. CDR3 DNA sequence: TGTGCCAGCAGTCCGCTCTCTAGACCGGGGACTAATGAAAAACTGTTTTTT. It codes for CASSPLSRPGTNEKLFF.

The rearrangement links TRBV18 to TRBJ1-1; D is unresolved. The germline V gene encodes CDR1 KGHSH and CDR2 LQKENI. CDR3 length equals 15 residues. V lost 0 bases, J lost 2 bases, and 10 bases lay in between. In DNA form, the CDR3 reads TGTGCCAGCTCACCACCGTCGGCGGCCAACACTGAAGCTTTCTTT. It translates to CASSPPSAANTEAFF.

The table lists this clonotype with many counts. The rearrangement links TRBV5-1 to TRBJ1-5; 9 bases are a match to TRBD1. The CDR3 covers 14 residues. The germline CDR1 and CDR2 sequences are SGHRS and YFSETQ. The junction had 6 bases not matched to a gene; V was cut back by 4 bases and J by 7 bases. CDR3 sequence reads: CASSLFGTGQPQHF. The CDR3 coding sequence is TGCGCCAGCAGCCTATTCGGGACAGGGCAGCCCCAGCATTTT.

This clonotype was recorded many times. The chain uses TRBV28 and TRBJ2-3; D call uncertain. The germline CDR1 and CDR2 sequences are MDHEN and SYDVKM. CDR3 length: 15 residues. Trimming took 2 bases from V and 2 from J, leaving 11 bases between them. CDR3 residues: CASSLALELTDTQYF. In DNA, the CDR3 is TGTGCCAGCAGTTTAGCTCTGGAACTCACAGATACGCAGTATTTT.

This clonotype was counted ten times or more. This chain joins TRBV20-1 and TRBJ2-7; 7 positions match TRBD2. The CDR3 totals 12 residues. With 8 bases clipped from V and 3 bases from J, the junction kept 7 bases outside the gene matches. CDR1 and CDR2 from the germline V gene are DFQATT and SNEGSKA (reference sequence). The CDR3 spells CSTSGTFYEQYF. CDR3 DNA: TGCAGTACGAGCGGGACCTTCTACGAGCAGTACTTC.

At least ten counts were recorded for this clonotype. This chain links TRBV20-1 with TRBJ1-2; no firm D call. V was pared by 4 bases and J by 7 bases, with 16 bases between. CDR1 and CDR2 (germline): DFQATT, SNEGSKA (reference sequence). This CDR3 is built from 13 residues. CDR3 nucleotide sequence: TGCAGTGCTACACCGGCCAGGTCATTTGGCTACACCTTC. Translation: CSATPARSFGYTF.

This clonotype was seen repeatedly, ten times or more. This chain uses TRBV7-2 with TRBJ1-5; tentatively, D is TRBD1 (5 bases). The CDR3 covers 15 residues. The V end lost 3 bases, the J end lost 2 bases, and 11 bases lay between the germline ends. In germline, CDR1 is SGHTA, CDR2 FQGNSA. The chain's CDR3 is CASSFRSGGNQPQHF. In nucleotides, the CDR3 is TGTGCCAGCAGCTTTAGGTCGGGGGGCAATCAGCCCCAGCATTTT.

Ten or more counts support this clonotype. The CDR3 protein is CASSFRPQGEQYF. In DNA form, the CDR3 reads TGCGCCAGCAGCTTTCGTCCACAGGGAGAGCAGTACTTC. The chain uses TRBV5-1 and TRBJ2-7; possible D gene TRBD1, 6 bases. The CDR3 is made up of 13 amino acids. The V gene's germline CDR1 is SGHRS and CDR2 YFSETQ. With 2 bases removed from V and 7 bases from J, the gap between germline ends came to 13 bases.

Ten or more counts support this clonotype. V and J are TRBV12-3 or TRBV12-4 and TRBJ2-7, with D possibly matching TRBD2 (5 bases). CDR3 length: 14 residues. The ends were cut back, 2 bases at V and 2 bases at J, with 10 bases in the middle. CDR3 residues: CASSLLAGPYEQYF. The DNA of the CDR3 is TGTGCCAGCAGTTTACTGGCGGGCCCCTACGAGCAGTACTTC.

The chain links TRBV5-1 to TRBJ2-2; the D is unclear. In germline, CDR1 is SGHRS, CDR2 YFSETQ. Trimming shortened V by 4 bases and J by 3 bases, and 19 bases separated the two germline ends. The CDR3 is 17 residues long. The CDR3 loop reads CASSQDAVSHDTGELFF. The CDR3 coding sequence is TGCGCCAGCAGCCAAGATGCGGTCTCCCACGACACCGGGGAGCTGTTTTTT.

This clonotype showed up many times. This chain uses TRBV12-3 or TRBV12-4 with TRBJ1-5, with 8 nucleotides matching TRBD1. The CDR3 extends over 14 amino acids. Trimming took 5 bases from V and 5 from J; bases not matched to a gene: 5. The CDR3 coding sequence is TGTGCCAGCAGTGGGGACAGGAGCGATCAGCCCCAGCATTTT. Protein product: CASSGDRSDQPQHF.

The chain couples TRBV20-1 to TRBJ2-7, with 7 bases matching TRBD1. CDR1 is DFQATT and CDR2 is SNEGSKA in the germline V gene (reference sequence). The CDR3 runs to 12 residues. With 2 bases clipped from V and 2 bases from J, the junction kept 0 bases outside the gene matches. Here the CDR3 reads CSARQGAYEQYF. In nucleotides, the CDR3 is TGCAGTGCTAGACAGGGGGCCTACGAGCAGTACTTC.

This clonotype was detected many times. The chain employs TRBV5-1 and TRBJ1-1; no clear D gene. The germline CDR1 and CDR2 sequences are SGHRS and YFSETQ. The CDR3 has 12 residues. The V gene lost 2 bases and the J gene lost 7 bases, with 9 bases spanning the gap. The CDR3 coding sequence is TGCGCCAGCAGCTTCATGCGGGGTGAAGCTTTCTTT. This codes for CASSFMRGEAFF.

This clonotype was seen many times. V gene TRBV6-2 or TRBV6-3 combines with J gene TRBJ2-7, with 7 bases fitting TRBD2. Germline V gene lookup returns CDR1 MNHEY and CDR2 SVGEGT. The CDR3 has 14 residues. V shed 7 bases and J 1 base; nucleotides not matched to a gene: 7. CDR3 nucleotide sequence: TGTGCCAGCACACTAGCGCCAATTTCCTACGAGCAGTACTTC. Protein product: CASTLAPISYEQYF.

This clonotype was counted many times. The V gene is TRBV20-1, the J gene TRBJ2-1; 9 bases agree with TRBD2. The CDR3 runs to 19 residues. Germline V gene data show CDR1 as DFQATT and CDR2 as SNEGSKA (reference sequence). V was pared by 1 base and J by 3 bases, with 16 bases of the junction left unmatched. Here the CDR3 reads CSARVQRGDQPYLYNEQFF. DNA of the CDR3: TGCAGTGCTAGAGTACAGCGGGGGGACCAACCCTATCTCTACAATGAGCAGTTCTTC.

This clonotype came up many times. The chain couples TRBV5-1 to TRBJ2-2; 15 bases map to TRBD2. The CDR3 has 18 residues. With 3 bases clipped from V and 5 bases from J, the junction kept 8 bases outside the gene matches. Germline-derived CDR1 and CDR2 are SGHRS and YFSETQ. The CDR3 DNA is TGCGCCAGCAGCTCCGTCGGACTAGCGGGAGGGAGTACCGGGGAGCTGTTTTTT. This codes for CASSSVGLAGGSTGELFF.

Many counts were recorded for this clonotype. The chain is built from TRBV4-2 and TRBJ2-5; 10 bases fit TRBD2. Germline values: CDR1 LGHNA, CDR2 YNFKEQ. This CDR3 comprises 16 residues. Germline trimming cut 4 bases from V and 3 bases from J; bases unmatched to any gene: 8. The CDR3 DNA reads TGTGCCAGCAGCCCCGGGCTAGCGGGGGAAAAAGAGACCCAGTACTTC. Residues: CASSPGLAGEKETQYF.

This clonotype was counted ten times or more. The rearrangement joins TRBV5-1 to TRBJ2-1, with 10 bases aligning to TRBD2. This CDR3 has 15 amino acids. V lost 4 bases, J lost 7 bases, and 8 bases stayed unmatched. Germline V gives CDR1 SGHRS, CDR2 YFSETQ. CDR3: CASSVEAGGLNEQFF. The CDR3 nucleotides read TGCGCCAGCAGCGTCGAAGCGGGGGGGCTAAATGAGCAGTTCTTC.